This T cell receptor (beta chain) was retrieved from a study of PD-1 blockade in mismatch repair-deficient tumors. Trimming stripped 7 bases from V and 6 bases from J, with 19 bases between. CDR1 and CDR2 from the germline V gene are SGHAT and FQNNGV. The CDR3 is 15 residues long. The assay was immunoSEQ multiplex PCR, and TCRdb's table has in-frame clones only and misses some. Among tens of thousands of clones listed, nearly 85% were seen once. The sequence was obtained from an adult with mismatch repair-deficient cancer. The sample here was peripheral blood, taken 12 weeks after starting pembrolizumab. The V and J genes are TRBV11-2 and TRBJ2-1, with D possibly matching TRBD2 (6 bases). The CDR3 loop is CASTPLGRLRNEQFF. The CDR3 DNA reads TGTGCCAGCACCCCCCTCGGGAGACTCCGCAATGAGCAGTTCTTC.